Following are 29 T cell receptor beta chains from one sample sequenced in a study of shared clonotypes between healthy human individuals. Assay used: immunoSEQ multiplex PCR; TCRdb lists only in-frame clones, some missing. The sample consists of approximately 720,000 clones, 72% of them appearing once. The sequenced material came from memory CD4+ T cells sorted from blood. Specified subset: CD45RA-negative fraction. These receptors were taken from a woman under 40 in good health.

This clone was seen a handful of times. The rearrangement uses TRBV5-1 and TRBJ1-2; 7 nucleotides line up with TRBD1. Per germline, CDR1 SGHRS and CDR2 YFSETQ. V trimming: 4 bases; J trimming: 4 bases; junction bases outside the gene matches: 10. This CDR3 contains 15 residues. The CDR3 region is CASSQQEGGIYGYTF. The CDR3 nucleotides are TGCGCCAGCAGCCAACAAGAAGGGGGCATCTATGGCTACACCTTC.

This rearrangement joins TRBV6-1 to TRBJ2-1; maybe TRBD2 (6 bases). Germline V lookup: CDR1 MNHNS, CDR2 SASEGT. CDR3 size: 15 residues. V shed 7 bases and J shed 4 bases, with 17 bases lying between them. CDR3 region: CASTDGTQLYNEQFF. The CDR3, as DNA: TGTGCCAGCACTGACGGGACTCAACTTTACAATGAGCAGTTCTTC.

The chain couples TRBV4-2 to TRBJ1-2, with 8 bases lining up with TRBD1. The CDR3 spans 16 residues. Germline assignment: CDR1 LGHNA and CDR2 YNFKEQ. V lost 1 base, J lost 1 base, and 5 bases stayed unmatched. CDR3 protein: CASSQVTGGHNYGYTF. The CDR3 bases are TGTGCCAGCAGCCAAGTTACAGGGGGACATAACTATGGCTACACCTTC.

The V and J genes are TRBV9 and TRBJ2-5; 7 bases map to TRBD1. In germline, CDR1 is SGDLS, CDR2 YYNGEE. J gave up 2 bases and V 3 bases, and 7 bases lay outside the gene matches. CDR3 length: 15 residues. The CDR3 loop is CASSAWTGLQETQYF. CDR3 DNA sequence: TGTGCCAGCAGCGCCTGGACAGGCCTTCAAGAGACCCAGTACTTC.

The V call is TRBV2, the J call TRBJ2-7; 10 positions agree with TRBD2. The CDR3 consists of 14 residues. CDR1 is SNHLY and CDR2 is FYNNEI in the germline V gene. V trimming: 6 bases; J trimming: 4 bases; junction bases outside the gene matches: 6. CDR3 protein: CASRGWTSGYEQYF. The DNA for the CDR3 is TGTGCCAGCAGGGGATGGACTAGCGGTTACGAGCAGTACTTC.

This clone was found many times. CDR3 loop: CASSAFARDTDTQYF. CDR3 sequence (DNA): TGCGCCAGCAGCGCCTTTGCCAGGGACACAGATACGCAGTATTTT. V usage is TRBV5-1 and J usage is TRBJ2-3; D possibly corresponds to TRBD1 (5 bases). With 4 bases removed from V and 2 bases from J, the gap between germline ends came to 14 bases. This CDR3 has 15 residues. Germline V gene sequence: CDR1 SGHRS, CDR2 YFSETQ. Complete variable domain (other parts from reference TRBV5-1 and TRBJ2-3): KAGVTQTPRYLIKTRGQQVTLSCSPISGHRSVSWYQQTPGQGLQFLFEYFSETQRNKGNFPGRFSGRQFSNSRSEMNVSTLELGDSALYLCASSAFARDTDTQYFGPGTRLTVL.

V usage is TRBV25-1 and J usage is TRBJ1-2; 8 bases align to TRBD1. Losses at the gene ends were 3 bases for V and 5 bases for J; bases not matched to a gene: 5. Germline lookup yields CDR1 MGHDK and CDR2 SYGVNS. There are 14 residues in the CDR3. The CDR3 region is CASSDSGQGYGYTF. The CDR3 nucleotides are TGTGCCAGCAGTGATTCCGGACAGGGTTATGGCTACACCTTC.

This clone was picked up a small number of times. The CDR3 coding sequence is TGCAGCGTGGTCCGTGACAGGGGCTCCTACGAGCAGTACTTC. It is translated as CSVVRDRGSYEQYF. The chain joins TRBV29-1 to TRBJ2-5; 8 nucleotides line up with TRBD1. The DNA matches TRBJ2-7 better at its end, which makes the J call doubtful. Germline V CDR1 and CDR2: SQVTM, ANQGSEA. There are 14 residues in the CDR3.

A word on this clone: The same CDR3 can be traced to other DNA sequences in this sample. The chain employs TRBV5-1 and TRBJ1-2, with 8 bases matching TRBD1. Germline V gene sequence: CDR1 SGHRS, CDR2 YFSETQ. Germline trimming cut 3 bases from V and 1 base from J; bases unmatched to any gene: 5. This CDR3 region has 15 residues. The CDR3 is CASSSGTGLNYGYTF. As DNA, the CDR3 is TGCGCCAGCAGCTCCGGGACAGGTCTTAACTATGGCTACACCTTC.

The chain combines TRBV6-6 with TRBJ1-5, with D possibly matching TRBD1 (5 bases). This CDR3 is 14 amino acids long. The V end was cut by 5 bases, the J end by 3 bases, with 11 bases between. Germline assignment: CDR1 MNHNY and CDR2 SVGAGI (reference sequence). CDR3 sequence (DNA): TGTGCCAGCAGTGGAGACAGATACAATCAGCCCCAGCATTTT. Protein product: CASSGDRYNQPQHF.

V and J are TRBV21-1 and TRBJ1-2. TRBV21-1 is assigned pseudogene status. This CDR3 comprises 13 residues. The CDR3 loop reads CAIRAHGRRGYTF. DNA for the CDR3: TGTGCCATCCGGGCACATGGCCGTCGGGGCTACACCTTC.

This sequence joins TRBV19 and TRBJ2-3, with 10 nucleotides matching TRBD2. The germline gives CDR1 LNHDA, CDR2 SQIVND (reference sequence). With 5 bases clipped from V and 2 bases from J, the junction kept 7 bases outside the gene matches. The CDR3 runs to 16 residues. The CDR3 region has the DNA TGTGCCAGTAGTCGGACTAGCGGTAAACACACAGATACGCAGTATTTT. Translation: CASSRTSGKHTDTQYF. The whole variable domain, filled in from reference TRBV19 and TRBJ2-3, reads DGGITQSPKYLFRKEGQNVTLSCEQNLNHDAMYWYRQDPGQGLRLIYYSQIVNDFQKGDIAEGYSVSREKKESFPLTVTSAQKNPTAFYLCASSRTSGKHTDTQYFGPGTRLTVL.

The genes are TRBV20-1 and TRBJ1-1, with D possibly being TRBD1 (5 bases). Trimming stripped 5 bases from V and 6 bases from J, with 7 bases between. CDR3 length equals 10 residues. Looked up from germline, CDR1 is DFQATT and CDR2 is SNEGSKA (reference sequence). The CDR3 reads CSAGDPEAFF. DNA for the CDR3: TGCAGTGCTGGGGACCCTGAAGCTTTCTTT.

This rearrangement joins TRBV5-3 to TRBJ2-1, with 10 bases aligning to TRBD2. TRBV5-3 is identified as an open reading frame with a role that is uncertain. Trimming at V came to 4 bases and at J to 9 bases, leaving 10 bases not matched to a gene. There are 15 residues in the CDR3. The CDR3 sequence: CARSPLAGVVCEQFF. In DNA form, the CDR3 reads TGTGCCAGAAGCCCTCTAGCGGGAGTTGTGTGTGAGCAGTTCTTC.

This clone has just a few counts. This same CDR3 is encoded by further DNA sequences in the sample. The chain carries TRBV30 and TRBJ2-5, with D maybe TRBD2 (5 bases). The CDR3 loop spans 14 amino acids. Germline CDR1 GTSNPN, CDR2 SVGIG (reference sequence). V lost 0 bases to trimming and J lost 1 base, with 9 bases between them. Written as DNA, the CDR3 is TGTGCCTGGAGTGTACGGGGTATCCAAGAGACCCAGTACTTC. Amino acid sequence: CAWSVRGIQETQYF.

Worth noting for this clone: This CDR3 is also generated by other DNA sequences in the sample. The chain couples TRBV5-1 to TRBJ1-1; possible D gene TRBD1, 5 bases. The CDR3 has 13 amino acids. Germline V gene sequence: CDR1 SGHRS, CDR2 YFSETQ. Trimming shortened V by 0 bases and J by 6 bases, and 9 bases separated the two germline ends. CDR3 sequence: CASSLAGRSEAFF. The CDR3 nucleotides are TGCGCCAGCAGCTTGGCAGGGCGGTCTGAAGCTTTCTTT.

This clone has just a few counts. The chain has TRBV10-2 and TRBJ2-4, with 10 nucleotides matching TRBD2. The CDR3 is 18 amino acids. V dropped 6 bases and J dropped 2; count of bases not matched to a gene: 13. Germline V gene sequence: CDR1 WSHSY, CDR2 SAAADI. CDR3: CASREREGLSDTKNIQYF. In DNA form, the CDR3 reads TGCGCCAGCAGGGAGCGGGAGGGCCTTTCGGATACCAAAAACATTCAGTACTTC.

This clone was recorded a few times. CDR3 DNA: TGCGCCAGCAGCCAAGAAAGGGACAGTGGCCCTGATACGCAGTATTTT. Protein sequence: CASSQERDSGPDTQYF. This rearrangement joins TRBV4-1 to TRBJ2-3; 7 bases align to TRBD1. Germline CDR1 is MGHRA and CDR2 is YSYEKL. The CDR3 is 16 residues long. The junction had 9 bases not matched to a gene; V was cut back by 0 bases and J by 6 bases.

The V gene is TRBV27, the J gene TRBJ1-1; 9 bases line up with TRBD1. V lost 4 bases, J lost 6 bases, and 9 bases stayed unmatched. There are 15 residues in the CDR3. Germline V CDR1 and CDR2: MNHEY, SMNVEV (reference sequence). The CDR3 protein is CASSSRTGVVPEAFF. The DNA for the CDR3 is TGTGCCAGCAGTTCTAGGACAGGGGTCGTCCCTGAAGCTTTCTTT.

The genes are TRBV5-6 and TRBJ1-2, with D perhaps TRBD1 (5 bases). The CDR3 contains 15 residues. V was trimmed by 5 bases and J by 4 bases, leaving 18 bases between them. Per the germline V gene, CDR1 is SGHDT and CDR2 is YYEEEE. The CDR3 spells CASRPSTGSIYGYTF. CDR3 nucleotide sequence: TGTGCCAGCAGACCCTCCACAGGCTCAATCTATGGCTACACCTTC. Full variable domain (outside the CDR3, taken from reference TRBV5-6 and TRBJ1-2): DAGVTQSPTHLIKTRGQQVTLRCSPKSGHDTVSWYQQALGQGPQFIFQYYEEEERQRGNFPDRFSGHQFPNYSSELNVNALLLGDSALYLCASRPSTGSIYGYTFGSGTRLTVV.

With regard to this clone: A read error may account for a junction end that differs from germline. The rearrangement links TRBV5-1 to TRBJ1-1, with a weak D call TRBD1 (5 bases). Germline CDR1 reads SGHRS; CDR2 reads YFSETQ. The CDR3 loop spans 12 amino acids. CDR3 sequence reads: CASKGEDTEAFF. DNA of the CDR3: TGCGCCAGCAAAGGGGAGGACACCGAAGCTTTCTTT.

The chain carries TRBV5-6 and TRBJ2-3, with D uncertain. V lost 0 bases and J 0 bases, leaving 14 bases between the germline ends. This CDR3 spans 17 amino acids. Germline CDR1 SGHDT, CDR2 YYEEEE. The CDR3 DNA reads TGTGCCAGCAGCTTGGATGTAGGTCGTATTAGCACAGATACGCAGTATTTT. The encoded protein is CASSLDVGRISTDTQYF.

The chain has TRBV7-6 and TRBJ2-3, with unresolved D. The CDR3 is 12 residues long. The germline V gene has CDR1 SGHVS and CDR2 FNYEAQ. Trimming removed 1 base at V and 6 bases at J, with 5 bases between. For the CDR3, the DNA is TGTGCCAGCAGCTTAGAAGGGGATACGCAGTATTTT. Translating gives CASSLEGDTQYF.

The chain is built from TRBV6-1 and TRBJ1-4; D gene uncertain. CDR1 is MNHNS, CDR2 SASEGT, per germline. This CDR3 has 11 amino acids. Trimming removed 7 bases from V and 7 bases from J, with 7 bases in between. CDR3 region: CASMLAEKLFF. CDR3 nucleotide sequence: TGTGCCAGCATGTTGGCTGAAAAACTGTTTTTT.

Turning to this clone: This specimen includes other DNA sequences encoding the same CDR3. The rearrangement links TRBV18 to TRBJ1-1, with D hard to call. CDR3 length: 13 residues. Germline V gives CDR1 KGHSH, CDR2 LQKENI. Trimming removed 6 bases from V and 1 base from J, with 9 bases in between. The CDR3 DNA reads as TGTGCCAGCTCGCCCGATGGGAACACTGAAGCTTTCTTT. It encodes CASSPDGNTEAFF.

The chain employs TRBV6-5 and TRBJ1-1, with unresolved D. This CDR3 is built from 15 residues. The germline V gene has CDR1 MNHEY and CDR2 SVGAGI. Trimming removed 4 bases from V and 4 bases from J, with 16 bases in between. DNA of the CDR3: TGTGCCAGCAGTTTGACGGCCGCCTTGGTCACTGAAGCTTTCTTT. Translating gives CASSLTAALVTEAFF.

This clone has a handful of counts. The sample has other DNA sequences that encode this CDR3 too. This rearrangement joins TRBV7-7 to TRBJ2-5; a possible D gene is TRBD2 (5 bases). The CDR3 totals 13 residues. V gave up 2 bases and J gave up 4 bases, with 8 bases separating them. In germline, CDR1 is SSHAT, CDR2 FNYEAQ (reference sequence). CDR3 amino acids: CASSLTGGETQYF. The CDR3 nucleotides are TGTGCCAGCAGCTTAACTGGAGGAGAGACCCAGTACTTC.

The chain has TRBV5-1 and TRBJ1-4, with 7 bases matching TRBD1. Losses at the gene ends were 3 bases for V and 8 bases for J; bases not matched to a gene: 10. The CDR3 runs to 15 residues. The germline gives CDR1 SGHRS, CDR2 YFSETQ. Here the CDR3 reads CASSSGGTRGEKLFF. The CDR3 nucleotides are TGCGCCAGCAGCTCAGGGGGGACCAGAGGCGAAAAACTGTTTTTT.

The J gene is TRBJ1-2, the V gene TRBV25-1; 7 nucleotides agree with TRBD1. The trim removed 4 bases at V and 0 bases at J, leaving 5 bases unmatched. Germline CDR1 and CDR2: MGHDK and SYGVNS. The CDR3 spans 15 residues. CDR3 region: CASSGFRGTNYGYTF. CDR3 nucleotides: TGTGCCAGCAGTGGGTTCAGGGGGACTAACTATGGCTACACCTTC.